What follows are 27 T cell receptor beta chains derived from one specimen sequenced in a study of early T cells in non-severe SARS-CoV-2 infection. In TCRdb, the 5' RACE reads were re-called with MiXCR into one record per CDR3 protein. The sample has about 92,000 distinct CDR3 sequences; roughly 17% are singletons. The source material was whole blood. The source of these receptors is an adult who was a healthcare worker with PCR-confirmed SARS-CoV-2 infection or an uninfected control (not recorded which).

This clonotype was counted at least ten times. The V call is TRBV6-1, the J call TRBJ2-1, with 9 nucleotides matching TRBD1. Germline CDR1 and CDR2: MNHNS and SASEGT. J lost 5 bases, V lost 5 bases, and 4 bases had no gene match. CDR3 length: 14 amino acids. CDR3 residues: CASSFRDRDNEQFF. CDR3 coding DNA: TGTGCCAGCAGTTTCCGGGACAGGGACAATGAGCAGTTCTTC.

The V gene is TRBV5-1, the J gene TRBJ2-7; D is undetermined. V lost 0 bases, J lost 3 bases, and 7 bases lay in between. CDR1 and CDR2 (germline): SGHRS, YFSETQ. This CDR3 is 13 amino acids long. Here the CDR3 reads CASSLGPIYEQYF. CDR3 DNA sequence: TGCGCCAGCAGCTTGGGACCAATCTACGAGCAGTACTTC.

This clonotype was picked up a small number of times. V usage is TRBV20-1 and J usage is TRBJ1-1, with unresolved D. Per germline, CDR1 DFQATT and CDR2 SNEGSKA (reference sequence). The CDR3 totals 13 residues. The V gene lost 1 base and the J gene lost 5 bases, with 11 bases spanning the gap. CDR3: CSARGFSGTEAFF. The CDR3 DNA reads TGCAGTGCTAGAGGTTTCAGTGGGACTGAAGCTTTCTTT.

In this sample, this clonotype turned up many times. The CDR3 DNA reads as TGTGCCAGCAGTCGCCACAGGGGTGAAGCTTTCTTT. Translated: CASSRHRGEAFF. The rearrangement joins TRBV12-3 or TRBV12-4 to TRBJ1-1; TRBD1 agrees at 7 bases. The CDR3 is 12 amino acids. V lost 5 bases to trimming and J lost 7 bases; unmatched junction nucleotides: 4.

The CDR3 here is CASSETGTLSETQYF. The CDR3 DNA follows: TGTGCCAGCAGTGAGACAGGTACCCTAAGTGAGACCCAGTACTTC. V and J are TRBV25-1 and TRBJ2-5; D possibly corresponds to TRBD1 (6 bases). The length of the CDR3 is 15 residues. The V and J ends lost 3 bases and 5 bases respectively, with 16 bases between them. Germline V lookup: CDR1 MGHDK, CDR2 SYGVNS.

This clonotype has just a few counts. The V and J genes are TRBV14 and TRBJ1-3; D gene ambiguous. This CDR3 spans 16 amino acids. Trimming left V 1 base short and J 0 bases short, with 10 bases between. Germline V gene data show CDR1 as SGHDN and CDR2 as FVKESK. In nucleotides, the CDR3 is TGTGCCAGCAGCCAAGCATACGCTAGCTCTGGAAACACCATATATTTT. Its translation: CASSQAYASSGNTIYF.

This clonotype was found a few times. The chain combines TRBV9 with TRBJ2-2, with unresolved D. The CDR3 loop spans 14 amino acids. V shed 7 bases and J shed 3 bases, with 13 bases lying between them. Germline V gene data show CDR1 as SGDLS and CDR2 as YYNGEE. CDR3 coding DNA: TGTGCCAGCCACGACCCTTTTCACACCGGGGAGCTGTTTTTT. It yields the protein CASHDPFHTGELFF.

V is TRBV2 and J is TRBJ2-3; 10 positions agree with TRBD2. The V gene end was trimmed by 1 base and the J gene end by 4 bases; junction bases not matched to a gene: 2. The germline V gene encodes CDR1 SNHLY and CDR2 FYNNEI. The CDR3 totals 15 residues. CDR3 in amino acids: CASSEELAGSDTQYF. Written as DNA, the CDR3 is TGTGCCAGCAGTGAAGAACTAGCGGGATCAGATACGCAGTATTTT.

The table lists this clonotype with a count of one. The chain links TRBV6-5 to TRBJ2-5; the match to TRBD1 covers 9 bases. The CDR3 covers 14 residues. Germline trimming cut 6 bases from V and 5 bases from J; bases unmatched to any gene: 7. From germline, CDR1 is MNHEY and CDR2 SVGAGI. CDR3 residues: CASRGTGSRETQYF. CDR3 coding DNA: TGTGCCAGCAGGGGGACAGGGTCGAGGGAGACCCAGTACTTC.

This clonotype showed up just a few times. The V and J genes are TRBV20-1 and TRBJ1-2; D might be TRBD1 (6 bases). The CDR3 has 18 residues. V lost 0 bases and J lost 2, with 22 bases in between. CDR1 is DFQATT, CDR2 SNEGSKA, per germline (reference sequence). CDR3 region: CSARDDTPGVRGNYGYTF. For the CDR3, the DNA is TGCAGTGCTAGAGATGATACCCCAGGGGTCCGGGGGAACTATGGCTACACCTTC.

This clonotype was seen repeatedly, ten times or more. CDR3 sequence (DNA): TGCAGTGCTAGAAGGGGGACTAGCGGGCATGAGCAGTTCTTC. Its protein product is CSARRGTSGHEQFF. This chain connects TRBV20-1 to TRBJ2-1; 12 bases line up with TRBD2. After removal of 2 bases from V and 8 bases from J, the junction contained 4 bases not matched to a gene. Germline-derived CDR1 and CDR2 are DFQATT and SNEGSKA (reference sequence). CDR3 length equals 14 residues.

The gene calls are TRBV9 and TRBJ1-2, with TRBD1 matching 8 bases. The germline CDR1 and CDR2 sequences are SGDLS and YYNGEE. The V and J ends lost 5 bases and 4 bases, in that order; junction bases with no gene match: 16. The CDR3 has 17 amino acids. CDR3 sequence (DNA): TGTGCCAGCAGTATCCGATCTTCGCCGGGACAGGTCTATGGCTACACCTTC. Its translation is CASSIRSSPGQVYGYTF.

This chain connects TRBV5-1 to TRBJ2-7, with TRBD1 identical over 11 bases. CDR1 and CDR2 (germline): SGHRS, YFSETQ. The CDR3 has 14 residues. The junction had 6 bases not matched to a gene; V was cut back by 5 bases and J by 5 bases. The CDR3 here is CASRIGTGGDEQYF. The CDR3 region has the DNA TGCGCCAGCAGAATCGGGACAGGGGGGGACGAGCAGTACTTC.

The CDR3 DNA follows: TGTGCCTGGAGTAACCGGGGCCCGATGAACACTGAAGCTTTCTTT. Its translation: CAWSNRGPMNTEAFF. This sequence joins TRBV30 and TRBJ1-1; TRBD1 is a possible D gene (5 bases). The germline V gene has CDR1 GTSNPN and CDR2 SVGIG (reference sequence). V was clipped by 2 bases and J by 0 bases, with 13 bases between them. The CDR3 length is 15 residues.

V is TRBV27 and J is TRBJ2-5, with TRBD2 identical over 9 bases. The CDR3 runs 16 residues. The J segment lost 7 bases and the V segment lost 2 bases, leaving 11 bases of the junction unmatched. Germline V gene data show CDR1 as MNHEY and CDR2 as SMNVEV (reference sequence). CDR3 sequence: CASSLTAGGRLGTQYF. Written as DNA, the CDR3 is TGTGCCAGCAGTTTAACCGCGGGAGGGAGGCTAGGGACCCAGTACTTC.

This CDR3 reads CASRERRYSNQPQHF. The CDR3 coding sequence is TGTGCCAGCAGGGAACGGAGATATAGCAATCAGCCCCAGCATTTT. The genes are TRBV27 and TRBJ1-5, with D uncertain. The germline V and J ends were trimmed by 6 bases and 0 bases, with 12 bases remaining between them. The germline gives CDR1 MNHEY, CDR2 SMNVEV (reference sequence). This CDR3 has 15 amino acids.

The rearrangement links TRBV4-1 to TRBJ2-7; TRBD1 aligns across 9 bases. Looked up from germline, CDR1 is MGHRA and CDR2 is YSYEKL. This CDR3 has 14 amino acids. After removal of 4 bases from V and 3 bases from J, the junction contained 4 bases not matched to a gene. CDR3: CASSLQDRGYEQYF. The CDR3 region has the DNA TGCGCCAGCAGCCTTCAGGACAGGGGCTACGAGCAGTACTTC.

The chain is built from TRBV27 and TRBJ2-1, with 10 bases aligning to TRBD2. The CDR3 totals 16 residues. V was clipped by 2 bases and J by 2 bases; unmatched bases: 3. Per the germline V gene, CDR1 is MNHEY and CDR2 is SMNVEV (reference sequence). CDR3 in DNA: TGTGCCAGCAGTTTAAGCGGGAGGGCCCCCTACAATGAGCAGTTCTTC. Protein product: CASSLSGRAPYNEQFF.

V is TRBV5-1 and J is TRBJ2-1; D remains unclear. The CDR3 runs to 16 residues. Germline V CDR1 and CDR2: SGHRS, YFSETQ. V was cut by 5 bases and J by 6 bases, with 21 bases left in between. CDR3 in amino acids: CASRYLPGRDFNEQFF. The CDR3 DNA sequence: TGCGCCAGCAGATACCTACCGGGTAGGGATTTCAATGAGCAGTTCTTC.

This clonotype showed up just a few times. This chain links TRBV28 with TRBJ2-7, with D possibly matching TRBD1 (5 bases). The CDR3 is made up of 14 amino acids. Germline values: CDR1 MDHEN, CDR2 SYDVKM. Trimming cost V 1 base and J 3 bases, with 10 bases left between them. The CDR3 region has the DNA TGTGCCAGCAGTTTATTGGACATCGGCTACGAGCAGTACTTC. It codes for CASSLLDIGYEQYF.

This clonotype was detected only a few times. This rearrangement joins TRBV12-3 or TRBV12-4 to TRBJ1-2; D gene uncertain. The germline V and J ends were trimmed by 5 bases and 4 bases, with 11 bases remaining between them. The CDR3 spans 13 residues. The CDR3 bases are TGTGCCAGCAGTCCCAGGATATCCTATGGCTACACCTTC. Its translation is CASSPRISYGYTF.

The rearrangement joins TRBV28 to TRBJ1-5, with 7 bases matching TRBD1. V lost 6 bases and J lost 7; bases outside the gene matches: 6. This CDR3 has 13 amino acids. Germline V lookup: CDR1 MDHEN, CDR2 SYDVKM. CDR3 sequence: CASSFSGGQPQHF. The CDR3, as DNA: TGTGCCAGCAGCTTCTCAGGGGGACAGCCCCAGCATTTT. The full variable domain, rest sourced from reference TRBV28 and TRBJ1-5, is DVKVTQSSRYLVKRTGEKVFLECVQDMDHENMFWYRQDPGLGLRLIYFSYDVKMKEKGDIPEGYSVSREKKERFSLILESASTNQTSMYLCASSFSGGQPQHFGDGTRLSIL.

In this sample, this clonotype turned up many times. This chain connects TRBV5-1 to TRBJ1-5; D is possibly TRBD1 (6 bases). Germline values: CDR1 SGHRS, CDR2 YFSETQ. The CDR3 contains 16 residues. Trimming took 0 bases from V and 1 from J, leaving 11 bases between them. In DNA, the CDR3 is TGCGCCAGCAGCTTGGAGGCAGGGGAGAGCAATCAGCCCCAGCATTTT. Its translation is CASSLEAGESNQPQHF.

V usage is TRBV6-2 or TRBV6-3 and J usage is TRBJ1-6, with no clear D. Germline V gene sequence: CDR1 MNHEY, CDR2 SVGEGT. V gave up 6 bases and J gave up 9 bases, with 15 bases separating them. This CDR3 has 14 residues. For the CDR3, the DNA is TGTGCCAGCAGGTATCTTCGCGGAGGTTCACCCCTCCACTTT. It specifies CASRYLRGGSPLHF.

This clonotype was picked up many times. This sequence joins TRBV2 and TRBJ1-4, with 7 bases matching TRBD1. Looked up from germline, CDR1 is SNHLY and CDR2 is FYNNEI. Trimming cost V 6 bases and J 0 bases; bases outside gene matches: 7. The CDR3 runs 16 residues. CDR3 sequence: CASSRQGATTNEKLFF. As DNA, the CDR3 is TGTGCCAGCAGCCGACAGGGAGCTACAACTAATGAAAAACTGTTTTTT. Full variable domain (outside the CDR3, taken from reference TRBV2 and TRBJ1-4): EPEVTQTPSHQVTQMGQEVILRCVPISNHLYFYWYRQILGQKVEFLVSFYNNEISEKSEIFDDQFSVERPDGSNFTLKIRSTKLEDSAMYFCASSRQGATTNEKLFFGSGTQLSVL.

There are many counts of this clonotype. The chain uses TRBV7-2 and TRBJ1-1; 7 bases are shared with TRBD1. J lost 5 bases, V lost 5 bases, and 11 bases had no gene match. The CDR3 consists of 15 residues. The germline V gene has CDR1 SGHTA and CDR2 FQGNSA. The CDR3 loop is CASSAIRQGGTEAFF. DNA of the CDR3: TGTGCCAGCAGCGCCATCCGACAGGGAGGGACTGAAGCTTTCTTT.

This clonotype was counted a few times. This chain connects TRBV20-1 to TRBJ2-3; 8 bases line up with TRBD1. CDR1 and CDR2 from the germline V gene are DFQATT and SNEGSKA (reference sequence). The CDR3 is 15 amino acids. The ends lost 1 base at V and 4 bases at J; junction bases unmatched: 7. CDR3 region: CSARGEQGVADTQYF. The CDR3 DNA is TGCAGTGCTAGAGGGGAACAGGGGGTCGCAGATACGCAGTATTTT.